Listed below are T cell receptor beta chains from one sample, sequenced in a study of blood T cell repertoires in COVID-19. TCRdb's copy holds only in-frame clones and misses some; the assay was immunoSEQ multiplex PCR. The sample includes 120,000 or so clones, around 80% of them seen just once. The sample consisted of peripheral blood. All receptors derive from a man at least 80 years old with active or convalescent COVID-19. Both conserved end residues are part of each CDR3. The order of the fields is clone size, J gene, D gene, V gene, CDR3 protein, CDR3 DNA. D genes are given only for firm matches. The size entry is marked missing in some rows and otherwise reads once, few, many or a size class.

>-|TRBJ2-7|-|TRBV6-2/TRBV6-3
CASSYRQSYEQYF
TGTGCCAGCAGTTACAGACAGTCCTACGAGCAGTACTTC
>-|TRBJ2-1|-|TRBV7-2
CASSLGRVSSYNEQFF
TGTGCCAGCAGCTTAGGGAGGGTGAGCTCCTACAATGAGCAGTTCTTC
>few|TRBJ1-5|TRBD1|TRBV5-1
CASSLEGGRSNQPQHF
TGCGCCAGCAGCTTGGAAGGGGGCCGGAGCAATCAGCCCCAGCATTTT
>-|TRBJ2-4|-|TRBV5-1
CASSPGPRGTKNIQYF
TGCGCCAGCAGCCCCGGACCTAGGGGGACCAAAAACATTCAGTACTTC
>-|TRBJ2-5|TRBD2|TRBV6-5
CASSYGEGKTQYF
TGTGCCAGCAGTTACGGGGAGGGAAAGACCCAGTACTTC
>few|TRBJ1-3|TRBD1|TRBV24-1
CATSDIVGQGATGNTIYF
TGTGCCACCAGTGACATAGTTGGACAGGGGGCGACTGGAAACACCATATATTTT
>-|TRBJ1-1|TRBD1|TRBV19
CASSNPGQGSTEAFF
TGTGCCAGTAGTAACCCGGGACAGGGGAGTACTGAAGCTTTCTTT
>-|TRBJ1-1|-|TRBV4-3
CASSQDRGYTEAFF
TGCGCCAGCAGCCAAGACCGGGGGTACACTGAAGCTTTCTTT
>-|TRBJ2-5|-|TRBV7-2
CASSFSPQETQYF
TGTGCCAGCAGCTTTTCCCCGCAAGAGACCCAGTACTTC
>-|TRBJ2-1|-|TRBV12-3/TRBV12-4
CASSRPGGDRQFF
TGTGCCAGCAGTCGCCCGGGGGGCGATAGGCAGTTCTTC